These 27 T cell receptor beta chains were sequenced from one sample in a study of cytomegalovirus exposure and HLA in healthy donors. Primers included in the PCR were 60 Vbeta and 13 Jbeta primers. Profiling relied on immunoSEQ multiplex PCR, and the TCRdb table lists in-frame clones only, not all of them. The repertoire consists of roughly 150,000 clones, with about 75% occurring once and the leading ten covering roughly 3%. The sequenced sample consisted of PBMCs. Source of these receptors: a woman between 45 and 60 years old in good health and CMV-seropositive.

This clone was observed a few times. The J gene is TRBJ1-2, the V gene TRBV7-8; no clear D. The germline CDR1 and CDR2 sequences are SGHVS and FQNEAQ. The CDR3 has 13 amino acids. The V gene lost 1 base and the J gene lost 2 bases, with 5 bases spanning the gap. The CDR3 bases are TGTGCCAGCAGCTTAGGAGGAAACTATGGCTACACCTTC. Its protein is CASSLGGNYGYTF.

J is TRBJ2-3 and V is TRBV29-1; a weak D match, TRBD2 (6 bases). CDR1 and CDR2 from the germline V gene are SQVTM and ANQGSEA. V was pared by 7 bases and J by 3 bases, with 17 bases between. The CDR3 runs to 14 residues. The CDR3 bases are TGCAGCGGCCTGCGGGGAGCGAGTACAGATACGCAGTATTTT. Protein sequence: CSGLRGASTDTQYF.

V usage is TRBV7-3 and J usage is TRBJ1-1; tentatively, D is TRBD1 (5 bases). CDR1 and CDR2 (germline): SGHTA, FQGTGA. V was cut by 1 base and J by 5 bases, with 20 bases left in between. The CDR3 covers 17 residues. CDR3 in amino acids: CASSLKGPGPGGTEAFF. CDR3 sequence (DNA): TGTGCCAGCAGCTTAAAAGGGCCAGGCCCCGGGGGGACTGAAGCTTTCTTT.

The chain employs TRBV9 and TRBJ2-2; D ambiguous. The CDR3 contains 13 residues. The germline V and J ends were trimmed by 1 base and 7 bases, with 8 bases remaining between them. CDR1 is SGDLS and CDR2 is YYNGEE in the germline V gene. CDR3 loop: CASSVSPDGELFF. The DNA of the CDR3 is TGTGCCAGCAGCGTATCCCCAGACGGGGAGCTGTTTTTT.

The rearrangement links TRBV10-3 to TRBJ1-1; TRBD1 aligns across 8 bases. V gave up 6 bases and J gave up 5 bases; unmatched junction bases: 8. Germline-derived CDR1 and CDR2 are ENHRY and SYGVKD. The CDR3 is 14 amino acids. CDR3 sequence (DNA): TGTGCCATCAGCGAGACAGGGGTGGTAACTGAAGCTTTCTTT. This codes for CAISETGVVTEAFF.

The rearrangement joins TRBV5-1 to TRBJ2-5; 7 bases match TRBD1. This CDR3 is built from 17 residues. Germline-derived CDR1 and CDR2 are SGHRS and YFSETQ. Trimming cost V 4 bases and J 0 bases; bases outside gene matches: 12. CDR3 sequence reads: CASSPHGTTGNQETQYF. The DNA of the CDR3 is TGCGCCAGCAGCCCCCACGGAACGACAGGGAACCAAGAGACCCAGTACTTC.

The chain carries TRBV6-1 and TRBJ1-1; 10 nucleotides match TRBD1. The germline V gene has CDR1 MNHNS and CDR2 SASEGT. The V gene end was trimmed by 4 bases and the J gene end by 14 bases; junction bases not matched to a gene: 16. The CDR3 is 15 amino acids. This CDR3 reads CASSARPGTGADRFF. The CDR3 region has the DNA TGTGCCAGCAGTGCCCGACCCGGGACAGGGGCGGATAGGTTCTTT.

This chain links TRBV11-2 with TRBJ1-2; 7 bases align to TRBD1. Germline loops: CDR1 SGHAT, CDR2 FQNNGV. The CDR3 length is 14 residues. V lost 2 bases and J lost 5; bases outside the gene matches: 5. CDR3 protein: CASSLRGLRYGYTF. The DNA for the CDR3 is TGTGCCAGCAGCTTAAGGGGGCTTCGATATGGCTACACCTTC.

J is TRBJ2-5 and V is TRBV7-9; no definite D call. This CDR3 comprises 12 residues. V was clipped by 11 bases and J by 4 bases, with 14 bases between them. CDR1 is SEHNR and CDR2 is FQNEAQ in the germline V gene (reference sequence). The CDR3 bases are TGTGCCGCGAGCCTAGTAGGAGAGACCCAGTACTTC. Encoded protein: CAASLVGETQYF.

The V call is TRBV7-9, the J call TRBJ2-1; maybe TRBD1 (5 bases). The CDR3 extends over 12 amino acids. The germline gives CDR1 SEHNR, CDR2 FQNEAQ (reference sequence). Between the trimmed V and J ends, which lost 0 bases and 15 bases, there was a span of 12 bases. CDR3 sequence (DNA): TGTGCCAGCAGCTTAGCCGAGGCAGGGCCGTTCTTC. As protein: CASSLAEAGPFF.

This chain connects TRBV5-1 to TRBJ2-7; TRBD1 is a possible D gene (6 bases). The CDR3 has 14 amino acids. CDR1 and CDR2 from the germline V gene are SGHRS and YFSETQ. Trimming stripped 2 bases from V and 6 bases from J, with 15 bases between. CDR3 residues: CASSFTPGQVEQYF. In DNA, the CDR3 is TGCGCCAGCAGCTTTACCCCGGGACAAGTCGAGCAGTACTTC.

This chain links TRBV19 with TRBJ1-1; TRBD1 matches at 7 bases. Germline V gene data show CDR1 as LNHDA and CDR2 as SQIVND (reference sequence). The CDR3 sequence is 14 residues long. With V trimmed by 6 bases and J by 4 bases, 8 bases remained unmatched. The CDR3 DNA reads TGTGCCAGTAGGGCATCGTCAGGGGGCACTGAAGCTTTCTTT. Encoded protein: CASRASSGGTEAFF.

This rearrangement joins TRBV2 to TRBJ2-2; 9 bases agree with TRBD2. The CDR3 extends over 18 amino acids. Trimming cost V 7 bases and J 0 bases; bases outside gene matches: 12. The V gene's germline CDR1 is SNHLY and CDR2 FYNNEI. CDR3 coding DNA: TGTGCCAGCAACGGGGGTAGCGGGGGAATAGCGAACACCGGGGAGCTGTTTTTT. Translated, it gives CASNGGSGGIANTGELFF.

V gene TRBV5-6 combines with J gene TRBJ2-5; 15 bases map to TRBD2. The germline gives CDR1 SGHDT, CDR2 YYEEEE. The CDR3 sequence is 18 residues long. V was clipped by 4 bases and J by 0 bases; unmatched bases: 7. CDR3 coding DNA: TGTGCCAGCAGCCCCGGACTAGCGGGGGGGCGTTACCAAGAGACCCAGTACTTC. This translates into CASSPGLAGGRYQETQYF.

The V and J genes are TRBV2 and TRBJ2-5; TRBD2 aligns across 9 bases. After removal of 11 bases from V and 4 bases from J, the junction contained 14 bases not matched to a gene. Germline lookup yields CDR1 SNHLY and CDR2 FYNNEI. The CDR3 runs 15 residues. CDR3 loop: CAALGRRGGPETQYF. DNA for the CDR3: TGTGCCGCCCTAGGCAGGCGGGGGGGCCCAGAGACCCAGTACTTC.

The gene calls are TRBV13 and TRBJ2-3, with 10 positions matching TRBD2. The CDR3 covers 18 residues. Germline CDR1 is PRHDT and CDR2 is FYEKMQ (reference sequence). V gave up 0 bases and J gave up 5 bases; unmatched junction bases: 11. The CDR3 DNA is TGTGCCAGCAGCTTAGGCTGGGTAGCTAGCGGGGGACTAGATACGCAGTATTTT. Translated: CASSLGWVASGGLDTQYF.

The chain recombines TRBV5-1 with TRBJ2-3; D remains ambiguous. Trimming pared 0 bases from V and 3 bases from J, leaving 8 bases between. Germline-derived CDR1 and CDR2 are SGHRS and YFSETQ. This CDR3 has 14 amino acids. The CDR3 spells CASSLAGETDTQYF. CDR3 nucleotides: TGCGCCAGCAGCTTGGCCGGAGAAACAGATACGCAGTATTTT.

This sequence joins TRBV9 and TRBJ1-4; TRBD1 agrees at 8 bases. V lost 3 bases to trimming and J lost 7 bases; unmatched junction nucleotides: 5. CDR3 length: 14 residues. CDR1 is SGDLS, CDR2 YYNGEE, per germline. CDR3 loop: CASSADRVGEKLFF. The CDR3 nucleotides are TGTGCCAGCAGCGCGGACAGGGTTGGTGAAAAACTGTTTTTT.

V is TRBV5-1 and J is TRBJ2-1; the match to TRBD2 covers 15 bases. V gave up 4 bases and J gave up 9 bases; unmatched junction bases: 8. The CDR3 covers 16 residues. Germline-derived CDR1 and CDR2 are SGHRS and YFSETQ. This CDR3 is CASSGLAGGPFSEQFF. The CDR3 coding sequence is TGCGCCAGCAGCGGACTAGCGGGGGGGCCATTCTCTGAGCAGTTCTTC.

Only one count was recorded for this clone. J is TRBJ2-1 and V is TRBV7-3; 13 bases fit TRBD2. The CDR3 sequence is 17 residues long. The ends lost 0 bases at V and 5 bases at J; junction bases unmatched: 4. Germline values: CDR1 SGHTA, CDR2 FQGTGA. The chain's CDR3 is CASSLTLLAGGDNEQFF. DNA of the CDR3: TGTGCCAGCAGCTTAACGCTACTAGCGGGGGGGGACAATGAGCAGTTCTTC.

V usage is TRBV10-3 and J usage is TRBJ1-6; D is perhaps TRBD1 (6 bases). V shed 2 bases and J shed 4 bases, with 9 bases lying between them. Per germline, CDR1 ENHRY and CDR2 SYGVKD. The CDR3 runs 15 residues. In nucleotides, the CDR3 is TGTGCCATCAGTGAGAAACAGGGATATAATTCACCCCTCCACTTT. It translates to CAISEKQGYNSPLHF.

This clone was recorded a few times. The J gene is TRBJ2-7, the V gene TRBV25-1, with D uncertain. Germline values: CDR1 MGHDK, CDR2 SYGVNS. Trimming pared 7 bases from V and 0 bases from J, leaving 10 bases between. The CDR3 is 13 amino acids. The CDR3 DNA reads as TGTGCCAGCAAGTCAGAGGTCTCCTACGAGCAGTACTTC. Its translation is CASKSEVSYEQYF.

J is TRBJ1-2 and V is TRBV7-9; D ambiguous. Germline CDR1 reads SEHNR; CDR2 reads FQNEAQ (reference sequence). The CDR3 spans 14 residues. V was clipped by 5 bases and J by 5 bases, with 15 bases between them. CDR3 bases: TGTGCCAGCAGCCCCCGGCAGGTGGTTTATGGCTACACCTTC. Protein sequence: CASSPRQVVYGYTF.

This clone has a handful of counts. The chain links TRBV6-1 to TRBJ1-2, with 8 bases aligning to TRBD1. The CDR3 is 14 amino acids. The germline gives CDR1 MNHNS, CDR2 SASEGT. The V segment lost 3 bases and the J segment 8 bases; nucleotides outside the gene matches: 8. As DNA, the CDR3 is TGTGCCAGCAGTGACCCCAGGGGGCTTGAAGGCTACACCTTC. This encodes CASSDPRGLEGYTF.

The chain carries TRBV7-9 and TRBJ2-2, with TRBD1 matching 8 bases. The trim removed 5 bases at V and 3 bases at J, leaving 5 bases unmatched. The CDR3 is 15 amino acids. CDR1 and CDR2 from the germline V gene are SEHNR and FQNEAQ (reference sequence). The CDR3 DNA is TGTGCCAGCAGCAAACAGGGGGGATACACCGGGGAGCTGTTTTTT. Protein sequence: CASSKQGGYTGELFF.

The chain has TRBV30 and TRBJ1-2; a possible D gene is TRBD1 (5 bases). The CDR3 runs to 12 residues. The germline V gene has CDR1 GTSNPN and CDR2 SVGIG (reference sequence). V was pared by 1 base and J by 4 bases, with 7 bases between. This CDR3 reads CAWSEGAYGYTF. The DNA for the CDR3 is TGTGCCTGGAGTGAAGGGGCCTATGGCTACACCTTC.

J is TRBJ1-1 and V is TRBV7-9; 7 positions match TRBD1. The CDR3 consists of 15 residues. Germline-derived CDR1 and CDR2 are SEHNR and FQNEAQ (reference sequence). The J segment lost 0 bases and the V segment lost 5 bases, leaving 6 bases of the junction unmatched. The CDR3 bases are TGTGCCAGCAGCCCAGGGGGACAGATGAACACTGAAGCTTTCTTT. Its translation: CASSPGGQMNTEAFF. The full variable domain, completed using reference TRBV7-9 and TRBJ1-1, is DTGVSQNPRHKITKRGQNVTFRCDPISEHNRLYWYRQTLGQGPEFLTYFQNEAQLEKSRLLSDRFSAERPKGSFSTLEIQRTEQGDSAMYLCASSPGGQMNTEAFFGQGTRLTVV.